The clone carrying this T cell receptor beta chain showed up just a few times. Its antigen is not known. TCRdb recomputed calls from the RT-PCR reads with MiXCR, one row per CDR3 protein. The repertoire holds about 700,000 distinct CDR3 sequences, with 11% to 15% as singletons. The data belong to a study of response to subunit inactivated influenza vaccine. Study conclusions and caveats: The authors suggested that every seasonal influenza vaccination recruits few new T cells.

The sequence was obtained from a man aged 45-65 years who received an inactivated influenza vaccine. The sequencing used PBMCs from blood, collected 14 to 15 days before vaccination.

DNA for the CDR3: TGTGCCAGCAGCTCGTCAGTAAGCACAGATACGCAGTATTTT. Encoded protein: CASSSSVSTDTQYF. The chain couples TRBV7-6 to TRBJ2-3; D is unresolved. Germline values: CDR1 SGHVS, CDR2 FNYEAQ. The length of the CDR3 is 14 residues. V shed 4 bases and J shed 0 bases, with 8 bases lying between them.